This entry concerns a single T cell receptor beta chain. The data derive from a study of blood T cell repertoires in COVID-19. Authors' processing steps: Reference gene primer amplification in the assay estimated nucleated cell counts. Here immunoSEQ multiplex PCR was the method, and the copy in TCRdb shows in-frame clones only, minus some. V and J calls and clone size come straight from that table; D and trimming were deduced from the DNA. Seen here are some 110,000 clones, about 89% observed once, and the top ten hold 3.5% to 4.5%. The sequence was obtained from a middle-aged man with acute or convalescent COVID-19. The sequencing input was peripheral blood.

The CDR3 DNA follows: TGCGCCAGCAGTGAGTCGCGGGAAAAACTGTTTTTT. Encoded protein: CASSESREKLFF. V and J are TRBV10-1 and TRBJ1-4; D is uncertain. Germline lookup yields CDR1 WNHNN and CDR2 SYGVQD (reference sequence). The V end was cut by 0 bases, the J end by 8 bases, with 4 bases between. The CDR3 totals 12 residues.